This is a list of T cell receptor beta chains from one sample in a study of T cell responses to AZD1222 COVID-19 vaccine. Method: immunoSEQ multiplex PCR; TCRdb's copy keeps in-frame clones and lacks some. The sample includes 150,000 to 200,000 clones, 75% to 90% seen only once; the top ten take about 6.9%. The source was peripheral blood, collected on day 0 of AZD1222 vaccination. These receptors all stem from an adult in good health. Both conserved end residues are part of each CDR3. D genes are given only for firm matches. The size of a clone is reported for some rows only, either as once, few or many, or as a class for expanded clones.

TRBD2	.	TRBV13	TRBJ2-5	TGTGCCAGCAGCCCCTTCGGGGGGCAAGAGACCCAGTACTTC	CASSPFGGQETQYF
TRBD1	once	TRBV11-2	TRBJ1-5	TGTGCCAGCAGCATTGGGACAGGGTTCAATCAGCCCCAGCATTTT	CASSIGTGFNQPQHF
.	.	TRBV18	TRBJ2-3	TGTGCCAGCTCACCCTCCGTCGCATATAGCACAGATACGCAGTATTTT	CASSPSVAYSTDTQYF
TRBD1	.	TRBV7-8	TRBJ1-2	TGTGCCAGCAGCTTAGATCCGGGGACAGGGGGGCTCTTC	CASSLDPGTGGLF
.	.	TRBV27	TRBJ1-2	TGTGCCAGCAGTTTATACGCCGACAGTCTCTATGGCTACACCTTC	CASSLYADSLYGYTF
TRBD2	once	TRBV7-9	TRBJ2-2	TGTGCCAGCGACCGGGGGGCCGGGGAGCTGTTTTTT	CASDRGAGELFF
.	.	TRBV6-5	TRBJ1-6	TGTGCCAGCAGCCGATCTGGTCCTTATAATTCACCCCTCCACTTT	CASSRSGPYNSPLHF
.	.	TRBV12-3/TRBV12-4	TRBJ2-7	TGTGCCAGCAGCCCGAACGATCGTGGGCAGTACTTC	CASSPNDRGQYF
TRBD2	.	TRBV2	TRBJ2-3	TGTGCCAGCACCTCGGGACTAGCGGGGGGGAGAGGGGGCACAGATACGCAGTATTTT	CASTSGLAGGRGGTDTQYF
.	few	TRBV6-5	TRBJ1-1	TGTGCCAGCAGTTACACGGACGATTGGAACACTGAAGCTTTCTTT	CASSYTDDWNTEAFF
.	.	TRBV5-4	TRBJ1-4	TGTGCCAGCAGCTTGGGACGGAATAATGAAAAACTGTTTTTT	CASSLGRNNEKLFF
TRBD1	.	TRBV6-5	TRBJ1-4	TGTGCCAGCAGGTTCGACAGGGGACATGAAAAACTGTTTTTT	CASRFDRGHEKLFF
.	.	TRBV10-1	TRBJ1-1	TGCGCCAGCAGTGAGTCATTGGGGGTCACTGAAGCTTTCTTT	CASSESLGVTEAFF